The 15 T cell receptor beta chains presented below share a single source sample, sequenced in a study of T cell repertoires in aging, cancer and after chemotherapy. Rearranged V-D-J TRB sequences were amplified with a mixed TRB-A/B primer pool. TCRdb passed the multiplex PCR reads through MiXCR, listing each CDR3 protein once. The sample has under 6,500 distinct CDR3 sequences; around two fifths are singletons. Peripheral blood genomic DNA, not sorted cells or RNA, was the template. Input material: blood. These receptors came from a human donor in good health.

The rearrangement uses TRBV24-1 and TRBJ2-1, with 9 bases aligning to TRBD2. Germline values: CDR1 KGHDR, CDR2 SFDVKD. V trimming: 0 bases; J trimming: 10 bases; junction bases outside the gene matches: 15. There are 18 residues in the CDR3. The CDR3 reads CATSDLRDGTSQPLEQFF. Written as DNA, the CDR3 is TGTGCCACCAGTGATTTGCGAGACGGGACTAGCCAACCCCTCGAGCAGTTCTTC.

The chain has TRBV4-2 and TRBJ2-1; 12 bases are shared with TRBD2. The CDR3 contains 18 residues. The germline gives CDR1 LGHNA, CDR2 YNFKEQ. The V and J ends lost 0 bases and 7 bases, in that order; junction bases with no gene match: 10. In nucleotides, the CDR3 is TGTGCCAGCAGCCAAGATTACGGACTAGCGGGGACCCTAAATGAGCAGTTCTTC. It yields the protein CASSQDYGLAGTLNEQFF.

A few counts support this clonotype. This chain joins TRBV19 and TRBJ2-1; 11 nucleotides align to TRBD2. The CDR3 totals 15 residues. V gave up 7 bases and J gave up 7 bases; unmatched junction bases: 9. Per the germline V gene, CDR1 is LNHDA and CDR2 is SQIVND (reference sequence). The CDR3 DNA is TGTGCCAGTAAAGTCGGGACTAGCGGCACAAATGAGCAGTTCTTC. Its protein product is CASKVGTSGTNEQFF. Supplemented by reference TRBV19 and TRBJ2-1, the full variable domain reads DGGITQSPKYLFRKEGQNVTLSCEQNLNHDAMYWYRQDPGQGLRLIYYSQIVNDFQKGDIAEGYSVSREKKESFPLTVTSAQKNPTAFYLCASKVGTSGTNEQFFGPGTRLTVL.

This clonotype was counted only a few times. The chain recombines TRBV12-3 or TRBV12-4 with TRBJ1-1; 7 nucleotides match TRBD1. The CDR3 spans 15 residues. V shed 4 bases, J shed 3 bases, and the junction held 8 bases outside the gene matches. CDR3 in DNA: TGTGCCAGCAGTTCCAGGGGACAGTACGACACTGAAGCTTTCTTT. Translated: CASSSRGQYDTEAFF.

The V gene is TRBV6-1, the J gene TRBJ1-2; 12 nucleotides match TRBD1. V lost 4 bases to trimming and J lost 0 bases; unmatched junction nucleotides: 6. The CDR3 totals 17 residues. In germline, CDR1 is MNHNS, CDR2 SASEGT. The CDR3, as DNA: TGTGCCAGCAGTGGGGGACAGGGGGCCTTTTCTAACTATGGCTACACCTTC. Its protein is CASSGGQGAFSNYGYTF.

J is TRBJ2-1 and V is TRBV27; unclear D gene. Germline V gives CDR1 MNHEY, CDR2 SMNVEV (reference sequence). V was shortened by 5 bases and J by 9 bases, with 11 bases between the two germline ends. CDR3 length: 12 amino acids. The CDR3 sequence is CASSPLSREQFF. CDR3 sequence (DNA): TGTGCCAGCAGTCCTCTCTCGCGTGAGCAGTTCTTC.

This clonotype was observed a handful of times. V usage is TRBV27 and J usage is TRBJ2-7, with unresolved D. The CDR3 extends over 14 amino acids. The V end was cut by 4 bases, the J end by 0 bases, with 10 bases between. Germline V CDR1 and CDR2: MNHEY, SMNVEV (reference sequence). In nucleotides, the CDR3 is TGTGCCAGCAGTTATTATCCTGTCTCCTACGAGCAGTACTTC. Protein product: CASSYYPVSYEQYF.

The DNA of the CDR3 is TGCAGTGCTAGAGATGGCCTCGGGACAGCATCCTACGAGCAGTACTTC. Protein: CSARDGLGTASYEQYF. The chain has TRBV20-1 and TRBJ2-7; TRBD1 matches 7 bases. This CDR3 has 16 amino acids. Germline V gene lookup returns CDR1 DFQATT and CDR2 SNEGSKA (reference sequence). Unmatched junction bases numbered 9, after V lost 0 bases and J lost 1 base.

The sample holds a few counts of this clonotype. The CDR3 reads CASTRGSGSETQYF. The CDR3 nucleotides read TGTGCCAGTACCCGAGGCTCAGGGTCAGAGACCCAGTACTTC. The chain recombines TRBV19 with TRBJ2-5, with D perhaps matching TRBD1 (5 bases). Per the germline V gene, CDR1 is LNHDA and CDR2 is SQIVND (reference sequence). CDR3 size: 14 residues. Trimming took off 7 bases at V and 4 bases at J, with 16 bases between the two ends.

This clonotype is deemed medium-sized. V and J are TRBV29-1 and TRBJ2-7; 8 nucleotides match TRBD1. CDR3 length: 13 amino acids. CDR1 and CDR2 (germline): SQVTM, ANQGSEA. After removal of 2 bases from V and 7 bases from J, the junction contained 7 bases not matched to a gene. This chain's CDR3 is CSVERRGRREQYF. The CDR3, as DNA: TGCAGCGTTGAACGCAGGGGGCGTCGGGAGCAGTACTTC.

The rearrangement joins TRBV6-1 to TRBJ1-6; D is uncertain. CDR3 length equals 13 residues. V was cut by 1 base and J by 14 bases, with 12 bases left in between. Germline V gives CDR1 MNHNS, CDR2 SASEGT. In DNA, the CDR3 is TGTGCCAGCAGTGAAGTCGGGCCCGAATCCCTCCACTTT. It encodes CASSEVGPESLHF.

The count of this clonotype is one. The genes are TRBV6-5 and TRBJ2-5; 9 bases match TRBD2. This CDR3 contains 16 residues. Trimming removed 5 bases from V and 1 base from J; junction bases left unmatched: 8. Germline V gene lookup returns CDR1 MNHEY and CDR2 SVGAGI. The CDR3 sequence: CASSEIRAGGQETQYF. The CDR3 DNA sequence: TGTGCCAGCAGTGAAATACGAGCGGGGGGCCAAGAGACCCAGTACTTC.

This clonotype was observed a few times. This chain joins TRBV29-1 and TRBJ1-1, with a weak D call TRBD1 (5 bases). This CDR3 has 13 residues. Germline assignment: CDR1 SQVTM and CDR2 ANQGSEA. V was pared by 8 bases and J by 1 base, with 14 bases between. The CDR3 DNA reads TGCAGCTCGCGTTTAACAGGGAACACTGAAGCTTTCTTT. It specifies CSSRLTGNTEAFF.

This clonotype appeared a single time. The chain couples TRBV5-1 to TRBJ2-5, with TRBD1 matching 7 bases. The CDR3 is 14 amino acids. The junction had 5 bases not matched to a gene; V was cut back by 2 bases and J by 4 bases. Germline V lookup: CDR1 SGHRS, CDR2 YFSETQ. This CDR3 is CASSFTGAPETQYF. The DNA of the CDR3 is TGCGCCAGCAGCTTTACAGGGGCGCCAGAGACCCAGTACTTC.

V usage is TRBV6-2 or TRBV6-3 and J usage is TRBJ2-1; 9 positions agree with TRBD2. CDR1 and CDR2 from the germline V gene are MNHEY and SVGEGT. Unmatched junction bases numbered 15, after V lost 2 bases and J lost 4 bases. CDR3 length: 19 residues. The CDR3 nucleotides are TGTGCCAGCAGTTACAGGGCGGGGGGGCACGTCTCTAGTTACAATGAGCAGTTCTTC. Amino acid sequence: CASSYRAGGHVSSYNEQFF.